This TCR beta chain emerged from a study of cytomegalovirus exposure and HLA in healthy donors. In the study overall: A previous analysis identified 100 million or so unique TCR beta sequences derived from around 180 million T cells. Whole-study findings and limits: According to reports, the classifier identified cytomegalovirus status with high specificity and sensitivity. Of the V segments, some could not be distinguished, including TRBV6-2 and TRBV6-3, and were excluded.

Concerning this clone: Its antigen is still unknown.

PCR used 60 Vbeta primers and 13 Jbeta primers. TCRdb's copy holds only in-frame clones and misses some; the assay was immunoSEQ multiplex PCR. The repertoire consists of about 150,000 clones, with 80% occurring once and the leading ten covering over 13%. This CDR3 region has 17 residues. CDR1 and CDR2 (germline): SGHKS, YYEKEE (reference sequence). V was pared by 4 bases and J by 2 bases, with 21 bases between. This receptor was identified in a middle-aged woman in good health and CMV-seronegative. The sequenced material came from PBMCs. The rearrangement joins TRBV5-5 to TRBJ1-1; TRBD1 is a possible D gene (6 bases). CDR3 sequence reads: CASSRNLQGGPNTEAFF. DNA for the CDR3: TGTGCCAGCAGCCGTAATTTACAGGGTGGGCCAAACACTGAAGCTTTCTTT.